These 12 T cell receptor beta chains came from one sample sequenced in a study of blood T cell repertoires in COVID-19. Sequencing was performed with immunoSEQ multiplex PCR; in TCRdb, only in-frame clones are kept and a portion is missing. The data contain some 240,000 clones, 80% of them singletons. The sequenced material came from peripheral blood. The source is a human donor in a cohort sampled during active COVID-19.

V and J are TRBV5-8 and TRBJ2-3; tentative D call: TRBD2 (6 bases). Trimming cost V 6 bases and J 0 bases, with 14 bases left between them. This CDR3 region has 15 residues. Per germline, CDR1 SGHTS and CDR2 YDEGEE. Here the CDR3 reads CASTSGSGSTDTQYF. CDR3 nucleotides: TGTGCCAGCACCTCGGGGAGCGGGAGCACAGATACGCAGTATTTT.

The sample holds one count of this clone. The gene calls are TRBV19 and TRBJ2-3; TRBD1 aligns across 8 bases. The CDR3 runs to 15 residues. CDR1 LNHDA and CDR2 SQIVND come from the germline V gene (reference sequence). Trimming cost V 5 bases and J 5 bases; bases outside gene matches: 9. CDR3: CASSVTRGRGDTQYF. The CDR3 bases are TGTGCCAGTAGTGTGACCAGGGGGCGGGGAGATACGCAGTATTTT.

Many counts were recorded for this clone. This rearrangement joins TRBV5-1 to TRBJ2-7; TRBD2 might be the D (6 bases). From germline, CDR1 is SGHRS and CDR2 YFSETQ. With 4 bases removed from V and 2 bases from J, the gap between germline ends came to 19 bases. The CDR3 is made up of 16 amino acids. The CDR3 DNA reads as TGCGCCAGCAGCCAGGAGGGCCATGGGGGGACCTACGAGCAGTACTTC. Protein sequence: CASSQEGHGGTYEQYF.

This clone has just a few counts. The chain uses TRBV30 and TRBJ2-3; D is uncertain. V was cut by 0 bases and J by 4 bases, with 8 bases left in between. This CDR3 contains 13 residues. CDR1 and CDR2 from the germline V gene are GTSNPN and SVGIG (reference sequence). CDR3 bases: TGTGCCTGGAGTGTACGACGGGCAGATACGCAGTATTTT. Its protein product is CAWSVRRADTQYF.

The J gene is TRBJ2-5, the V gene TRBV2; a weak D match, TRBD2 (6 bases). Trimming removed 5 bases at V and 4 bases at J, with 20 bases between. The germline CDR1 and CDR2 sequences are SNHLY and FYNNEI. CDR3 length equals 16 residues. Written as DNA, the CDR3 is TGTGCCAGCAGTTTATCCTCTGGGGGAGGTAGAGAGACCCAGTACTTC. Translation gives CASSLSSGGGRETQYF.

The chain links TRBV3-1 (or the pseudogene TRBV3-2) to TRBJ2-7; D remains ambiguous. V lost 1 base and J lost 0, with 10 bases in between. The CDR3 is 15 residues long. Germline CDR1 is LGHDT and CDR2 is YNNKEL (reference sequence). CDR3 nucleotide sequence: TGTGCCAGCAGCCAAGTCCACGCGTCCTCCTACGAGCAGTACTTC. Protein product: CASSQVHASSYEQYF.

This clone was picked up one time. The rearrangement joins TRBV3-1 (or the pseudogene TRBV3-2) to TRBJ1-1; D gene unclear. Trimming shortened V by 4 bases and J by 9 bases, and 12 bases separated the two germline ends. The V gene's germline CDR1 is LGHDT and CDR2 YNNKEL (reference sequence). The length of the CDR3 is 12 residues. The CDR3 nucleotides are TGTGCCAGCAGCCTCGCCGCGGGGAAAGCTTTCTTT. Protein sequence: CASSLAAGKAFF.

V gene TRBV10-3 combines with J gene TRBJ1-2; TRBD1 is a possible D gene (5 bases). CDR3 size: 11 residues. V lost 4 bases and J 8 bases, leaving 8 bases between the germline ends. Germline loops: CDR1 ENHRY, CDR2 SYGVKD. CDR3: CAISARTGYTF. CDR3 nucleotides: TGTGCCATCAGTGCTAGGACAGGCTACACCTTC.

This chain uses TRBV15 with TRBJ2-7; 8 nucleotides align to TRBD1. The CDR3 loop spans 13 amino acids. V gave up 0 bases and J gave up 5 bases; unmatched junction bases: 0. Looked up from germline, CDR1 is LNHNV and CDR2 is YYDKDF (reference sequence). Here the CDR3 reads CATSREQGDEQYF. The CDR3 nucleotides read TGTGCCACCAGCAGAGAACAGGGGGACGAGCAGTACTTC.

This sequence joins TRBV7-3 and TRBJ2-7, with 15 bases identical to TRBD2. The ends lost 4 bases at V and 2 bases at J; junction bases unmatched: 6. Germline V gene lookup returns CDR1 SGHTA and CDR2 FQGTGA. The CDR3 has 17 residues. The CDR3 bases are TGTGCCAGCAGCTCGGGACTAGCGGGGGGCCCAGCCTACGAGCAGTACTTC. Amino acid sequence: CASSSGLAGGPAYEQYF.

The genes are TRBV5-1 and TRBJ2-1, with 8 bases identical to TRBD2. CDR3 length: 18 residues. V trimming: 4 bases; J trimming: 8 bases; junction bases outside the gene matches: 20. Germline V gene data show CDR1 as SGHRS and CDR2 as YFSETQ. The CDR3, as DNA: TGCGCCAGCAGCCGGAGGGGACCGGCGGGAGGTACAATGGATGAGCAGTTCTTC. Residues: CASSRRGPAGGTMDEQFF. Together with reference TRBV5-1 and TRBJ2-1, the CDR3 gives the full variable domain: KAGVTQTPRYLIKTRGQQVTLSCSPISGHRSVSWYQQTPGQGLQFLFEYFSETQRNKGNFPGRFSGRQFSNSRSEMNVSTLELGDSALYLCASSRRGPAGGTMDEQFFGPGTRLTVL.

V and J are TRBV6-5 and TRBJ2-1; 7 bases match TRBD2. This CDR3 is 14 amino acids long. The germline CDR1 and CDR2 sequences are MNHEY and SVGAGI. V lost 0 bases to trimming and J lost 9 bases; unmatched junction nucleotides: 5. The CDR3 loop is CASSYSRWGGEQFF. The CDR3 region has the DNA TGTGCCAGCAGTTACTCCCGATGGGGGGGTGAGCAGTTCTTC.